The clone carrying this TCR beta chain was detected a few times. 5'RACE primed from the constant segment yielded TCR alpha and TCR beta cDNA libraries bearing sample barcodes and UMIs. TCRdb recomputed calls from the 5' RACE reads with MiXCR, one row per CDR3 protein. Counted here are hundreds of thousands of distinct CDR3 sequences, 18% occurring once; the ten biggest clones make up approximately 13%. This sample is part of a study of T-cell memory formation after mild COVID-19. Study-wide background: In these data, TCR clusters were largely donor specific.

V lost 1 base, J lost 6 bases, and 6 bases stayed unmatched. Germline loops: CDR1 SQVTM, CDR2 ANQGSEA. The CDR3 covers 15 residues. This receptor was taken from an adult woman who had mild COVID-19 (a few samples of this study predate the infection). Cell type and time point are not known. This rearrangement joins TRBV29-1 to TRBJ2-1, with TRBD1 matching over 10 bases. The sequenced sample was PBMCs or a T cell subset sorted from them (not recorded which). The CDR3 protein is CSVEGGQGMVNEQFF. The CDR3, as DNA: TGCAGCGTTGAAGGGGGACAGGGGATGGTCAATGAGCAGTTCTTC.